These T cell receptor beta chains were read from a single sample in a study of blood T cells in healthy people across ages. MiXCR was run by TCRdb on the 5' RACE reads, yielding one entry per CDR3 protein. The data hold more than 800,000 distinct CDR3 sequences, with 40% to 45% observed a single time. Sequencing used blood. Every receptor here comes from a woman aged 55-69 years in good health. Each CDR3 is given with its conserved first and last residue. The D gene is left open where the match is weak. Only some rows state a clone size, as once, few, many or a class for expanded clones.

CDR3 | DNA | D | size | J | length | V
CASSPTGTDGYTF | TGCGCCAGCAGCCCGACAGGGACCGATGGCTACACCTTC | TRBD1 | NA | TRBJ1-2 | 13 | TRBV5-1
CASSDLGQVDQPQHF | TGTGCCAGCTCAGATCTGGGACAGGTTGATCAGCCCCAGCATTTT | TRBD1 | NA | TRBJ1-5 | 15 | TRBV18
CASSLNGLVIYNEQFF | TGTGCCAGCAGCTTAAATGGACTCGTCATTTACAATGAGCAGTTCTTC | NA | few | TRBJ2-1 | 16 | TRBV7-9
CASRPSGREYNEQFF | TGTGCCAGCAGGCCGTCGGGGCGGGAGTACAATGAGCAGTTCTTC | TRBD2 | NA | TRBJ2-1 | 15 | TRBV4-2
CASRQGVGNEQFF | TGTGCCAGCAGACAAGGGGTTGGCAATGAGCAGTTCTTC | NA | NA | TRBJ2-1 | 13 | TRBV12-3/TRBV12-4
CASSSRQDFSYEQYF | TGTGCCAGCAGTTCTCGCCAGGACTTCTCCTACGAGCAGTACTTC | NA | many | TRBJ2-7 | 15 | TRBV28
CSVLSPNQPQHF | TGCAGCGTTCTGAGTCCGAATCAGCCCCAGCATTTT | NA | NA | TRBJ1-5 | 12 | TRBV29-1
CASRNGGAANEKLFF | TGTGCCAGCAGGAATGGGGGTGCGGCTAATGAAAAACTGTTTTTT | NA | few | TRBJ1-4 | 15 | TRBV6-2/TRBV6-3
CSARVSARSYEQYF | TGCAGTGCTAGAGTATCGGCCCGCTCCTACGAGCAGTACTTC | NA | few | TRBJ2-7 | 14 | TRBV20-1
CASSLGGLAGSNEQFF | TGTGCCAGCAGCTTAGGGGGACTAGCGGGTTCCAATGAGCAGTTCTTC | TRBD2 | few | TRBJ2-1 | 16 | TRBV7-8
CASSLFRLNQPQHF | TGTGCCAGCAGTTTATTCCGTCTCAATCAGCCCCAGCATTTT | NA | NA | TRBJ1-5 | 14 | TRBV28
CASNSGRASYTQYF | TGTGCCAGCAATAGCGGGAGGGCGTCCTATACGCAGTATTTT | TRBD2 | NA | TRBJ2-3 | 14 | TRBV2
CASSYDRGTEAFF | TGTGCCAGCAGTTACGACAGGGGAACTGAAGCTTTCTTT | TRBD1 | few | TRBJ1-1 | 13 | TRBV6-5
CASRGGQGRNEKLFF | TGTGCCAGCAGAGGAGGGCAGGGCCGTAATGAAAAACTGTTTTTT | NA | many | TRBJ1-4 | 15 | TRBV25-1
CASSTPGTGLHEQFF | TGTGCCAGCAGCACCCCCGGGACAGGGCTCCATGAGCAGTTCTTC | TRBD1 | NA | TRBJ2-1 | 15 | TRBV9
CATSSGLPYNSPLHF | TGTGCCACCAGCAGTGGGCTTCCCTATAATTCACCCCTCCACTTT | NA | NA | TRBJ1-6 | 15 | TRBV15
CASSFGGGFNEQFF | TGCGCCAGCAGCTTTGGGGGAGGTTTCAATGAGCAGTTCTTC | NA | NA | TRBJ2-1 | 14 | TRBV5-1